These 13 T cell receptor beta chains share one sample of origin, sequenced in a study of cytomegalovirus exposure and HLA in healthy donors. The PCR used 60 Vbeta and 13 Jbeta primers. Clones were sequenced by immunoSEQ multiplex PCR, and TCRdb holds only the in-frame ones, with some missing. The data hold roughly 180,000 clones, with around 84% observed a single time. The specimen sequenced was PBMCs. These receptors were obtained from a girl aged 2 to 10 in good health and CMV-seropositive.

The CDR3 protein is CASSGTGPYEQYF. The CDR3 DNA reads TGTGCCAGCAGCGGGACAGGGCCCTACGAGCAGTACTTC. This chain links TRBV28 with TRBJ2-7; 9 nucleotides align to TRBD1. Germline CDR1 reads MDHEN; CDR2 reads SYDVKM. CDR3 length equals 13 residues. V shed 6 bases, J shed 2 bases, and the junction held 2 bases outside the gene matches. Full variable domain (missing parts from reference TRBV28 and TRBJ2-7): DVKVTQSSRYLVKRTGEKVFLECVQDMDHENMFWYRQDPGLGLRLIYFSYDVKMKEKGDIPEGYSVSREKKERFSLILESASTNQTSMYLCASSGTGPYEQYFGPGTRLTVT.

CDR3 in amino acids: CASSVDRGSKQYF. Here the CDR3 DNA reads TGTGCCAGCAGCGTAGATCGGGGTAGTAAGCAGTACTTC. The chain links TRBV9 to TRBJ2-7; a possible D gene is TRBD2 (5 bases). This CDR3 contains 13 residues. Trimming stripped 0 bases from V and 8 bases from J, with 12 bases between. Germline CDR1 reads SGDLS; CDR2 reads YYNGEE. Based on the CDR3 plus reference TRBV9 and TRBJ2-7, the full variable domain is DSGVTQTPKHLITATGQRVTLRCSPRSGDLSVYWYQQSLDQGLQFLIQYYNGEERAKGNILERFSAQQFPDLHSELNLSSLELGDSALYFCASSVDRGSKQYFGPGTRLTVT.

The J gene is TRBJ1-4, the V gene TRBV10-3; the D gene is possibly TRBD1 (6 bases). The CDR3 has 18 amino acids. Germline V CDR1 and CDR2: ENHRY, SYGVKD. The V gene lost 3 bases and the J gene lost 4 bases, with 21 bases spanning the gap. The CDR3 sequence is CAISDWGRGGSVNEKLFF. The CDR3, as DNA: TGTGCCATCAGTGACTGGGGGCGGGGGGGGAGCGTTAATGAAAAACTGTTTTTT.

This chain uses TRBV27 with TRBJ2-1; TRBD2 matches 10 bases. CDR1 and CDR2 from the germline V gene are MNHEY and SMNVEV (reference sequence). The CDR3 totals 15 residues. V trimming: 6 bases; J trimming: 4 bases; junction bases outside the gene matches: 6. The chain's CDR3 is CASSPTAGGYNEQFF. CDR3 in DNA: TGTGCCAGCAGCCCGACAGCGGGAGGGTACAATGAGCAGTTCTTC.

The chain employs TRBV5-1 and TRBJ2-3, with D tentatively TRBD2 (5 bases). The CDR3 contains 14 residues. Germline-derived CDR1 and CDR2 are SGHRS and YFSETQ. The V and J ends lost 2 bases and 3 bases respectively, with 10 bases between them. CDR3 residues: CASSFQAETDTQYF. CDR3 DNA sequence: TGCGCCAGCAGCTTTCAAGCGGAGACAGATACGCAGTATTTT.

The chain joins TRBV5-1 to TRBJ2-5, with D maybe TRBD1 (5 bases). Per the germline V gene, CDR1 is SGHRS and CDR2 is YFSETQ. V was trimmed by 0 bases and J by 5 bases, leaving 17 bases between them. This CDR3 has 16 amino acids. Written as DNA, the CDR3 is TGCGCCAGCAGCTTGGAGTCCGGCAGGGTGGGCGAGACCCAGTACTTC. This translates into CASSLESGRVGETQYF.

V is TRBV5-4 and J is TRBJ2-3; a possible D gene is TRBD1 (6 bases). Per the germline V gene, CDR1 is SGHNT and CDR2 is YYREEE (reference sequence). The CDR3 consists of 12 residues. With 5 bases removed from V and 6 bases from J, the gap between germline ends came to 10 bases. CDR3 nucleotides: TGTGCCAGCAGTTCAGGGGTGGATACGCAGTATTTT. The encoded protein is CASSSGVDTQYF.

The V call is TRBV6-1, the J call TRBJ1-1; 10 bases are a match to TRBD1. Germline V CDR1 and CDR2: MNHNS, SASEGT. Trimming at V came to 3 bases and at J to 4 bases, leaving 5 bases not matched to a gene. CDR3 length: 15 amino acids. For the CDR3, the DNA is TGTGCCAGCAGTGACAGACAGGGGGCGGTCACTGAAGCTTTCTTT. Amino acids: CASSDRQGAVTEAFF.

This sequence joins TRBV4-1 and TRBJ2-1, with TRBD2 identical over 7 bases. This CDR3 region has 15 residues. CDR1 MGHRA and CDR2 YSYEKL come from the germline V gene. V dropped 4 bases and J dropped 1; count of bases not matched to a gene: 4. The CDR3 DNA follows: TGCGCCAGCAGCCGATTAGCGGGTTCCTACAATGAGCAGTTCTTC. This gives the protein CASSRLAGSYNEQFF.

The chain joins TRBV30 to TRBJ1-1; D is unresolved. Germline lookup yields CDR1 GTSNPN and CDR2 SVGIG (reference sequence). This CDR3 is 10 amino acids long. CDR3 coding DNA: TGTGTCCTAACGAACACTGAAGCTTTCTTT. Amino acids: CVLTNTEAFF.

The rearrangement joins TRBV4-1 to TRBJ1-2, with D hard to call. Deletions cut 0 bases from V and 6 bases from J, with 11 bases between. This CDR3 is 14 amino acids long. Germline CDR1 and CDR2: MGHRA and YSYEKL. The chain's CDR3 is CASSQESSRDGYTF. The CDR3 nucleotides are TGCGCCAGCAGCCAAGAATCGAGTAGAGATGGCTACACCTTC.

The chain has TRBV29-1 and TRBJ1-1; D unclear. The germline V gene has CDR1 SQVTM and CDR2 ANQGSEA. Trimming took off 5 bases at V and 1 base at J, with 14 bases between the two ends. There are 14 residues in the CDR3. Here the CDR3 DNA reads TGCAGCGTTCCCGGTTTAAGTTGGAACACTGAAGCTTTCTTT. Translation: CSVPGLSWNTEAFF.

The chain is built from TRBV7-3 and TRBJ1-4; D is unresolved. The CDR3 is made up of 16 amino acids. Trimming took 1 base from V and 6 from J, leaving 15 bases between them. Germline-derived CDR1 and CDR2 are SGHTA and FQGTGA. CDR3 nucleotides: TGTGCCAGCAGCTTAAGGAGGAGGGCCGAAGATGAAAAACTGTTTTTT. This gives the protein CASSLRRRAEDEKLFF.